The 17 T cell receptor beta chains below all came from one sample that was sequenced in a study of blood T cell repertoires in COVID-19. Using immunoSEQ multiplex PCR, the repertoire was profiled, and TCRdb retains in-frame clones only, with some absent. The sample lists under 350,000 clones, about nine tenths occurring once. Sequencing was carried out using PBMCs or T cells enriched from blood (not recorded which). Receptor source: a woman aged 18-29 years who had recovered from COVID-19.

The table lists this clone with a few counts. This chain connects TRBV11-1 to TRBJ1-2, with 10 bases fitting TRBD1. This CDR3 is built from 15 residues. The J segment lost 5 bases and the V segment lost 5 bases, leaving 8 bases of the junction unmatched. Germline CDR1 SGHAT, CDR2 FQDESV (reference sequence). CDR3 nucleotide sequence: TGTGCCAGCAGCGAGGGACAGGGGCTATTTTATGGCTACACCTTC. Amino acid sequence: CASSEGQGLFYGYTF.

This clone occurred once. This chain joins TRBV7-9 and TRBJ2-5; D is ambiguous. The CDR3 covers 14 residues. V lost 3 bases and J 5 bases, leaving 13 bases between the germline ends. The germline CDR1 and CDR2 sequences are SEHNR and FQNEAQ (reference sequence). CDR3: CASSFVEARETQYF. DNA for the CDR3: TGTGCCAGCAGCTTTGTCGAGGCCCGGGAGACCCAGTACTTC.

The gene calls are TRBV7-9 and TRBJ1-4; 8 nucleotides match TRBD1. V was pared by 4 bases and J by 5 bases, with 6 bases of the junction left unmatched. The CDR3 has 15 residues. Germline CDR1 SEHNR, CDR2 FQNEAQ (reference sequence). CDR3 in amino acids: CASSSRGQRNEKLFF. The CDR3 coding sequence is TGTGCCAGCAGCTCCAGGGGGCAGCGGAATGAAAAACTGTTTTTT.

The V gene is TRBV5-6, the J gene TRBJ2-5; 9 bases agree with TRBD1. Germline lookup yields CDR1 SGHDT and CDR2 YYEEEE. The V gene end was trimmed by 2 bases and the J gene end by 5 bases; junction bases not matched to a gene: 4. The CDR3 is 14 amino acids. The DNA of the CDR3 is TGTGCCAGCAGCTTTGGGACAGGGCGGGAGACCCAGTACTTC. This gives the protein CASSFGTGRETQYF.

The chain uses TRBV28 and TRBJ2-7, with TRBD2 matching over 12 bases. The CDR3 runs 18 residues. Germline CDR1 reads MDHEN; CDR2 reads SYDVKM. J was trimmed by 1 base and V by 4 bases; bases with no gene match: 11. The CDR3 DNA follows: TGTGCCAGCAGTTCAACCGGGACTAGCGGGCCCCCTTCCTACGAGCAGTACTTC. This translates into CASSSTGTSGPPSYEQYF.

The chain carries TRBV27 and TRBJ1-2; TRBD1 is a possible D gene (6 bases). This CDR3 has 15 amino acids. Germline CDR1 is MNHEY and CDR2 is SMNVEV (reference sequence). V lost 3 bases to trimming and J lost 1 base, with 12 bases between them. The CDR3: CASSLTGLLNYGYTF. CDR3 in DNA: TGTGCCAGCAGTTTGACAGGTCTCCTTAACTATGGCTACACCTTC.

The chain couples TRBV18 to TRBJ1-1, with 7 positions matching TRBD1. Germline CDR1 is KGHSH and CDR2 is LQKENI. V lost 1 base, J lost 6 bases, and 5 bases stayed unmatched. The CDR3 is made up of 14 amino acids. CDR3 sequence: CASSPQGAAAEAFF. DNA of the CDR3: TGTGCCAGCTCACCACAGGGGGCAGCGGCTGAAGCTTTCTTT.

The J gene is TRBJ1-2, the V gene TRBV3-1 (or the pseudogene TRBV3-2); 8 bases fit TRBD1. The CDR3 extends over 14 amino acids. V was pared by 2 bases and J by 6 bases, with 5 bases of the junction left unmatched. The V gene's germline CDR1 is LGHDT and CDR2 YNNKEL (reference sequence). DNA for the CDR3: TGTGCCAGCAGCCAACTGACAGGGGTCGATGGCTACACCTTC. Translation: CASSQLTGVDGYTF.

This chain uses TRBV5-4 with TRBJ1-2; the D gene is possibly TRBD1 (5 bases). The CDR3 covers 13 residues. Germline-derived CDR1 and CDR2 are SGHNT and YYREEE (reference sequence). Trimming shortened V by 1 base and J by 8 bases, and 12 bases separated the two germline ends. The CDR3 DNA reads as TGTGCCAGCAGCTTGTGGGGGGTGGGCGGCTACACCTTC. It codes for CASSLWGVGGYTF.

The CDR3 reads CASSQEQHYGYTF. The CDR3 DNA reads TGCGCCAGCAGCCAAGAACAGCACTATGGCTACACCTTC. The chain is built from TRBV4-3 and TRBJ1-2; D not resolved. The CDR3 is 13 amino acids. V was pared by 0 bases and J by 3 bases, with 5 bases between. Germline V lookup: CDR1 LGHNA, CDR2 YSLEER.

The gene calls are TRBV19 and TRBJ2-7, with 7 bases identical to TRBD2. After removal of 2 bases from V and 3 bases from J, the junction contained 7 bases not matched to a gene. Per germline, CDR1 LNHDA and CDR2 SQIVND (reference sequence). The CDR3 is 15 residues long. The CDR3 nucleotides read TGTGCCAGTAGTATAAGTGAAGCGGGGAACTACGAGCAGTACTTC. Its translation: CASSISEAGNYEQYF.

The CDR3 sequence: CASSPRRSGNTIYF. Here the CDR3 DNA reads TGTGCCAGCAGCCCCCGCAGATCTGGAAACACCATATATTTT. This sequence joins TRBV7-8 and TRBJ1-3; D not certain. This CDR3 has 14 amino acids. Germline CDR1 reads SGHVS; CDR2 reads FQNEAQ. Trimming shortened V by 5 bases and J by 1 base, and 9 bases separated the two germline ends.

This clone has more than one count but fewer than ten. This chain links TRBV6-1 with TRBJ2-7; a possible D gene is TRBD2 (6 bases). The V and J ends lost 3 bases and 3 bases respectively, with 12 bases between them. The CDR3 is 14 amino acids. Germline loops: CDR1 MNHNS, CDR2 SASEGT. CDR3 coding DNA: TGTGCCAGCAGTGATATAGCGGTCATCTACGAGCAGTACTTC. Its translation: CASSDIAVIYEQYF.

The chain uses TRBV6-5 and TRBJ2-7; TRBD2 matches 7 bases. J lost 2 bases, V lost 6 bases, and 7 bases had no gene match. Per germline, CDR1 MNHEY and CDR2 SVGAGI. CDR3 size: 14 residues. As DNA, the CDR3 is TGTGCCAGCAGCTCGACTAGCAGAGCCTACGAGCAGTACTTC. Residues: CASSSTSRAYEQYF.

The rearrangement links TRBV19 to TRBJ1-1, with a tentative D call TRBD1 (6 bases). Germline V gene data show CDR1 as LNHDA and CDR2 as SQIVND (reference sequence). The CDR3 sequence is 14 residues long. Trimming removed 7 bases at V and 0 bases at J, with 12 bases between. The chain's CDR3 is CASKEDSMNTEAFF. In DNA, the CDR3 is TGTGCCAGTAAAGAGGACAGCATGAACACTGAAGCTTTCTTT.

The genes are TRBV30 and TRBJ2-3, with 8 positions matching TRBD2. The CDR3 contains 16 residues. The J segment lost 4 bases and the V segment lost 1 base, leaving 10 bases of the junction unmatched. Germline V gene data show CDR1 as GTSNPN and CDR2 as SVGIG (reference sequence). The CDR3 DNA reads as TGTGCCTGGAGTGCGGGGGGGCCATCGGGAGCAGATACGCAGTATTTT. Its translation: CAWSAGGPSGADTQYF.

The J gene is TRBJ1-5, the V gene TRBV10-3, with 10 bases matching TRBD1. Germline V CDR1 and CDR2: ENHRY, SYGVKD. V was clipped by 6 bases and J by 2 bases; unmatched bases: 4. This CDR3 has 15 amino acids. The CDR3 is CAIRSGTGGNQPQHF. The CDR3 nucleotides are TGTGCCATCAGATCCGGGACAGGGGGCAATCAGCCCCAGCATTTT.